This T cell receptor (beta chain) was sequenced in a study of CD8+ T cells in alopecia areata (dated by TCRdb to 2016 to 2019). Study-level background: Treated patients were enrolled in an open-label pilot trial of oral tofacitinib at 5 to 10 mg twice daily for moderate-to-severe alopecia areata. Tofacitinib was administered for 6 to 18 months, and 6 months of follow-up off drug were then conducted to assess delayed response and recurrence. In treated patients, disease severity was measured using the SALT score, which gives the percentage of scalp surface area affected. High-throughput TCRbeta sequencing was used to examine T cell clonal expansion in alopecia areata in both the C3H/HeJ mouse model and human patients. On the human side, TCRbeta sequencing was run on scalp tissue and on sorted CD4+ and CD8+ peripheral blood T cells from healthy controls and from alopecia areata patients with either patchy or totalis/universalis disease. Biopsies were taken from tofacitinib-treated patients at baseline and at 4 and 24 weeks of treatment, and a later scalp biopsy was taken in several of the tofacitinib-treated patients. Scalp clonality was compared across normal scalp (n=4), patchy alopecia areata scalp (n=8), and alopecia totalis/universalis scalp (n=8). The RNA source kit depended on sample type: the PAXgene miRNA kit for fixed scalp, the miRNeasy kit for PBMCs, and the RNeasy kit for mouse skin. Amplification of TCRbeta CDR3 regions was done by immunoSEQ multiplex PCR using 35 Vbeta forward primers and 13 Jbeta reverse primers. The paper's findings and limits, for the study overall: During tofacitinib treatment, many expanded lesional clones stuck around in both scalp and blood, and this persistence may partly explain why relapse happens after treatment is stopped. Higher clonality and more expanded CD8+ clones were observed in lesional scalp than in normal scalp, particularly in alopecia totalis/universalis, a finding suggestive of antigenic drive. Scalp clonality and the number of expanded CD8+ clones among the top 100 scalp clones were significantly decreased by tofacitinib. Because the treated cohort was small and had only one nonresponder, larger studies are needed to examine links between baseline CD8+ expansion and response. Unlike mouse skin, which is dominated by gammadelta T cells, normal human skin has resident alphabeta T cells that are also sequenced, and this complicates analysis of the scalp TCR repertoire. Compared with mice, TCR sequences shared between patients were less clear, possibly partly because of HLA diversity across the patient population.

The label giving this sample's time point can be read as: more than 3 weeks on oral tofacitinib. In the paper's terms, the treatment or condition label means: oral pan-JAK inhibitor, 5-10 mg twice daily. From alopecia areata patients, peripheral blood was collected along with lesional scalp punch biopsies. After PBMCs were isolated by density centrifugation and stained for CD3, CD4 and CD8, a FACSAria was used to sort CD4+ and CD8+ T cells. Germline trimming: 2 bases from V, 5 bases from J; junction bases outside gene matches: 4. Inclusive of the bounding cysteine and phenylalanine, the CDR3 is 14 residues long. The read is trimmed to its CDR3 DNA, 42 bases read in frame from base 1. CDR1 is given as ENHRY and CDR2 as SYGVKD, both from the germline V gene. Library preparation employed the immunoSEQ multiplex PCR assay. RNA was extracted from all samples and reverse transcribed into cDNA as template for TCR sequencing. First-strand cDNA was synthesized with SuperScript III using a 2:1 mix of oligo-dT and random hexamers. A synthetic immune receptor repertoire was used to gauge amplification bias, and whatever bias remained was removed computationally. The published analysis was carried out like this. Raw reads were preprocessed to remove errors, and CDR3 was defined by IMGT conventions from the conserved cysteine to phenylalanine. To get clonality, Shannon entropy was normalized by log2 of the number of productive unique TCRs and the result was subtracted from 1. CD4 or CD8 identity of scalp clones was inferred by cross-referencing scalp TCRbeta sequences with sorted blood CD4 and CD8 repertoires. This immuneACCESS table, as held by TCRdb, lists in-frame sequences with V and J called but not all clones. Of the missing ones, under half trace to an unresolved V gene in checked studies; the others have no known cause. That table supplies the V and J calls and clone size; D and trimming were determined from the DNA. The sample includes some 96,000 clones, with 60% to 75% observed a single time. In total, the top ten clones hold roughly a sixth of the sample.

A remark on this clone: This receptor's antigen is unknown. No much larger clonotype is one base removed from it; base qualities were not supplied.

The sequenced sample was CD8+ T cells sorted from blood, obtained at week 4, from a patient treated with tofacitinib. This TCR was sampled from a human donor with alopecia areata. The rearranged segments are TRBV10-3 and TRBJ2-5; 8 bases in the middle match TRBD1. The CDR3 protein: CAISEPDRVETQYF. The nucleotide sequence is given as TGTGCCATCAGTGAGCCGGACAGGGTGGAGACCCAGTACTTC.